The 32 T cell receptor beta chains reported below all come from one sample, sequenced in a study of shared clonotypes between healthy human individuals. This table comes from immunoSEQ multiplex PCR, and its TCRdb copy is limited to in-frame clones, with some not included. The sample lists about 450,000 clones; about 85% were seen once. The sample consisted of PBMCs. All receptors derive from a woman in her forties in good health. Some clones in this sample may be carry-over from other donors' samples.

This chain uses TRBV5-1 with TRBJ2-2, with unresolved D. The CDR3 is 14 amino acids. Germline-derived CDR1 and CDR2 are SGHRS and YFSETQ. V was trimmed by 4 bases and J by 3 bases, leaving 10 bases between them. In DNA form, the CDR3 reads TGCGCCAGCAGCGCAGACGGTTACACCGGGGAGCTGTTTTTT. Protein: CASSADGYTGELFF.

This chain's CDR3 is CASSLRGGQGEQYF. The DNA of the CDR3 is TGTGCCAGCAGCTTAAGGGGCGGTCAGGGGGAGCAGTACTTC. The V gene is TRBV7-3, the J gene TRBJ2-7, with D possibly matching TRBD1 (6 bases). Trimming took 1 base from V and 7 from J, leaving 14 bases between them. Germline V gene lookup returns CDR1 SGHTA and CDR2 FQGTGA. This CDR3 region has 14 residues.

The chain employs TRBV5-4 and TRBJ2-3, with TRBD2 matching 10 bases. CDR3 length: 16 amino acids. V lost 10 bases to trimming and J lost 0 bases; unmatched junction nucleotides: 11. Germline assignment: CDR1 SGHNT and CDR2 YYREEE (reference sequence). The CDR3 coding sequence is TGTGCCGCCGGACTAGCGGAGACCACTAGCACAGATACGCAGTATTTT. Translating it yields CAAGLAETTSTDTQYF.

This clone appeared a few times. The rearrangement links TRBV30 to TRBJ1-3; D is uncertain. The germline V and J ends were trimmed by 7 bases and 2 bases, with 12 bases remaining between them. The germline V gene encodes CDR1 GTSNPN and CDR2 SVGIG (reference sequence). This CDR3 spans 13 amino acids. CDR3 DNA sequence: TGTGCCTCCGCCTCGCTGGCTGGAAACACCATATATTTT. This translates into CASASLAGNTIYF.

This chain joins TRBV4-1 and TRBJ2-7; 7 positions agree with TRBD1. The J segment lost 0 bases and the V segment lost 5 bases, leaving 4 bases of the junction unmatched. The V gene's germline CDR1 is MGHRA and CDR2 YSYEKL. The CDR3 is made up of 14 amino acids. The CDR3 loop is CASSDRVNSYEQYF. The DNA of the CDR3 is TGCGCCAGCAGCGACAGGGTGAACTCCTACGAGCAGTACTTC.

This clone was picked up one time. This rearrangement joins TRBV10-3 to TRBJ1-1; D remains unclear. In germline, CDR1 is ENHRY, CDR2 SYGVKD. V was shortened by 3 bases and J by 3 bases, with 11 bases between the two germline ends. The CDR3 extends over 14 amino acids. This chain's CDR3 is CAISDGPWDTEAFF. CDR3 bases: TGTGCCATCAGTGACGGGCCCTGGGACACTGAAGCTTTCTTT.

The genes are TRBV18 and TRBJ1-1, with D unclear. V was cut by 6 bases and J by 1 base, with 3 bases left in between. Germline CDR1 KGHSH, CDR2 LQKENI. The CDR3 loop spans 11 amino acids. The CDR3 DNA is TGTGCCAGCTCCGAGAACACTGAAGCTTTCTTT. It translates to CASSENTEAFF.

The V and J genes are TRBV14 and TRBJ2-2, with D unclear. V was shortened by 4 bases and J by 2 bases, with 14 bases between the two germline ends. From germline, CDR1 is SGHDN and CDR2 FVKESK. The CDR3 totals 16 residues. CDR3 DNA: TGTGCCAGCAGCCGACGACTGCAAGCAAACACCGGGGAGCTGTTTTTT. Its translation: CASSRRLQANTGELFF.

This clone was seen a handful of times. The CDR3 bases are TGCGCCAGCAGTGAATCTCGGCAGGGGTGGGATGAGCAGTTCTTC. This codes for CASSESRQGWDEQFF. The chain joins TRBV10-1 to TRBJ2-1; D is perhaps TRBD1 (6 bases). Trimming cost V 3 bases and J 8 bases, with 17 bases left between them. Germline V gene data show CDR1 as WNHNN and CDR2 as SYGVQD (reference sequence). The length of the CDR3 is 15 residues.

This clone was observed a handful of times. The chain recombines TRBV4-1 with TRBJ1-1, with 7 bases fitting TRBD1. V was clipped by 1 base and J by 1 base; unmatched bases: 3. In germline, CDR1 is MGHRA, CDR2 YSYEKL. The CDR3 sequence is 15 residues long. The CDR3 spells CASSQATGRNTEAFF. The CDR3 DNA follows: TGCGCCAGCAGCCAAGCGACAGGGAGGAACACTGAAGCTTTCTTT.

This sequence joins TRBV6-4 and TRBJ2-2, with 7 bases fitting TRBD2. J lost 6 bases, V lost 5 bases, and 9 bases had no gene match. CDR3 length: 15 residues. Germline V gene lookup returns CDR1 MRHNA and CDR2 SNTAGT. The CDR3 DNA reads as TGTGCCAGCAGTCCTAGCGGTACCGTGGCCGGGGAGCTGTTTTTT. Its translation: CASSPSGTVAGELFF.

The rearrangement uses TRBV18 and TRBJ1-5; possible D gene TRBD1, 5 bases. The CDR3 is 14 amino acids. Per germline, CDR1 KGHSH and CDR2 LQKENI. V shed 1 base and J shed 4 bases, with 8 bases lying between them. CDR3 in DNA: TGTGCCAGCTCACCACGGGGGATGAATCAGCCCCAGCATTTT. It yields the protein CASSPRGMNQPQHF.

The V gene is TRBV5-1, the J gene TRBJ2-7; D gene uncertain. CDR1 and CDR2 (germline): SGHRS, YFSETQ. V was cut by 4 bases and J by 3 bases, with 17 bases left in between. The CDR3 loop spans 15 amino acids. This CDR3 is CASSLYLERSYEQYF. CDR3 sequence (DNA): TGCGCCAGCAGCCTTTACCTGGAAAGAAGCTACGAGCAGTACTTC.

J is TRBJ2-1 and V is TRBV5-1; TRBD2 matches at 15 bases. The CDR3 length is 15 residues. Per germline, CDR1 SGHRS and CDR2 YFSETQ. V shed 4 bases, J shed 8 bases, and the junction held 4 bases outside the gene matches. The chain's CDR3 is CASSPGLAGGYEQFF. CDR3 nucleotides: TGCGCCAGCAGCCCGGGACTAGCGGGAGGTTATGAGCAGTTCTTC.

The rearrangement uses TRBV29-1 and TRBJ2-3; weak D call: TRBD1 (6 bases). This CDR3 comprises 13 residues. The V gene lost 3 bases and the J gene lost 4 bases, with 11 bases spanning the gap. CDR1 and CDR2 from the germline V gene are SQVTM and ANQGSEA. In nucleotides, the CDR3 is TGCAGCGTTGATGTGGCAGGGGCAGATACGCAGTATTTT. Its protein product is CSVDVAGADTQYF.

This clone showed up many times. This chain connects TRBV4-3 to TRBJ1-2, with 9 bases matching TRBD1. CDR1 and CDR2 (germline): LGHNA, YSLEER. The V and J ends lost 4 bases and 8 bases, in that order; junction bases with no gene match: 5. The CDR3 has 13 amino acids. CDR3 in amino acids: CASSPGQGLGYTF. The CDR3 DNA is TGCGCCAGCAGCCCGGGACAGGGCTTAGGCTACACCTTC.

The chain carries TRBV30 and TRBJ1-5; no reliable D call. CDR3 size: 14 residues. V was shortened by 0 bases and J by 5 bases, with 11 bases between the two germline ends. CDR1 is GTSNPN, CDR2 SVGIG, per germline (reference sequence). In nucleotides, the CDR3 is TGTGCCTGGAGTGTAAGGGCGAGGGATCAGCCCCAGCATTTT. This translates into CAWSVRARDQPQHF.

The CDR3 loop is CSVGALAGPEQYF. Written as DNA, the CDR3 is TGCAGCGTAGGGGCGCTAGCGGGTCCCGAGCAGTACTTC. The gene calls are TRBV29-1 and TRBJ2-5, with 8 bases aligning to TRBD2. Judging by the DNA end, TRBJ2-7 fits better; the J call may be wrong. The germline gives CDR1 SQVTM, CDR2 ANQGSEA. The CDR3 runs to 13 residues.

The rearrangement uses TRBV6-5 and TRBJ1-4; D not certain. The CDR3 runs to 16 residues. Germline loops: CDR1 MNHEY, CDR2 SVGAGI. The V end lost 2 bases, the J end lost 0 bases, and 10 bases lay between the germline ends. The CDR3 DNA sequence: TGTGCCAGCAGTTACGGTCCCGCACCAACTAATGAAAAACTGTTTTTT. Translated, it gives CASSYGPAPTNEKLFF.

V gene TRBV28 combines with J gene TRBJ2-3; D gene ambiguous. This CDR3 has 16 amino acids. Germline V gene data show CDR1 as MDHEN and CDR2 as SYDVKM. Trimming removed 3 bases at V and 4 bases at J, with 17 bases between. The CDR3: CASSFKVLSHADTQYF. DNA for the CDR3: TGTGCCAGCAGTTTTAAGGTTCTTTCCCACGCAGATACGCAGTATTTT.

CDR3 nucleotide sequence: TGTGCCAGCGGCCCCGGCGGGAACACCGGGGAGCTGTTTTTT. It encodes CASGPGGNTGELFF. This sequence joins TRBV6-6 and TRBJ2-2; no firm D call. V lost 8 bases to trimming and J lost 1 base, with 11 bases between them. The CDR3 has 14 amino acids. Germline V CDR1 and CDR2: MNHNY, SVGAGI (reference sequence).

A word on this clone: Other DNA sequences in the same sample also yield this CDR3. The chain recombines TRBV7-3 with TRBJ2-5, with a weak D call TRBD2 (5 bases). CDR3 length equals 15 residues. V lost 5 bases and J 4 bases, leaving 17 bases between the germline ends. The germline V gene encodes CDR1 SGHTA and CDR2 FQGTGA. Here the CDR3 reads CASSLRAGVRETQYF. The CDR3 DNA follows: TGTGCCAGCAGCCTAAGGGCCGGGGTTCGAGAGACCCAGTACTTC.

The chain combines TRBV28 with TRBJ2-7, with TRBD2 matching over 14 bases. V was clipped by 5 bases and J by 6 bases; unmatched bases: 15. CDR3 length equals 18 residues. Germline CDR1 and CDR2: MDHEN and SYDVKM. The CDR3 nucleotides read TGTGCCAGCAGTCCCCACAAGATCGGGACTAGCGGGAGATCCGAGCAGTACTTC. Translating gives CASSPHKIGTSGRSEQYF.

The genes are TRBV25-1 and TRBJ2-3, with D perhaps TRBD1 (6 bases). CDR3 length: 14 residues. V was cut by 0 bases and J by 9 bases, with 13 bases left in between. The V gene's germline CDR1 is MGHDK and CDR2 SYGVNS. CDR3 in amino acids: CASSEYRTDRTQYF. The CDR3 region has the DNA TGTGCCAGCAGTGAATATCGAACCGACAGGACGCAGTATTTT.

V gene TRBV5-1 combines with J gene TRBJ1-2; no clear D. Between the trimmed V and J ends, which lost 0 bases and 5 bases, there was a span of 8 bases. Germline CDR1 SGHRS, CDR2 YFSETQ. This CDR3 has 13 amino acids. The CDR3 here is CASSLGAPYGYTF. CDR3 nucleotides: TGCGCCAGCAGCTTGGGGGCACCGTATGGCTACACCTTC.

The chain carries TRBV27 and TRBJ2-1, with 14 positions matching TRBD2. The CDR3 totals 16 residues. After removal of 6 bases from V and 3 bases from J, the junction contained 4 bases not matched to a gene. Germline V gene sequence: CDR1 MNHEY, CDR2 SMNVEV (reference sequence). The CDR3 spells CASSRTSGRFYNEQFF. The CDR3 DNA reads TGTGCCAGCAGCAGGACTAGCGGGAGGTTCTACAATGAGCAGTTCTTC.

This sequence joins TRBV10-2 and TRBJ1-1; unclear D gene. CDR3 length equals 12 residues. Germline V gene lookup returns CDR1 WSHSY and CDR2 SAAADI. Deletions cut 6 bases from V and 0 bases from J, with 5 bases between. The CDR3 bases are TGCGCCAGCAGAAGCATGAACACTGAAGCTTTCTTT. Encoded protein: CASRSMNTEAFF.

V is TRBV7-9 and J is TRBJ1-2; D is possibly TRBD1 (5 bases). Trimming removed 5 bases at V and 0 bases at J, with 16 bases between. Per germline, CDR1 SEHNR and CDR2 FQNEAQ (reference sequence). This CDR3 has 16 residues. The CDR3 DNA reads TGTGCCAGCAGCAGCTTAGGGACTGAATCTAACTATGGCTACACCTTC. Translation: CASSSLGTESNYGYTF.

The chain uses TRBV27 and TRBJ1-5; D is unclear. This CDR3 spans 14 amino acids. The germline V gene encodes CDR1 MNHEY and CDR2 SMNVEV (reference sequence). Trimming removed 2 bases from V and 5 bases from J, with 10 bases in between. CDR3 bases: TGTGCCAGCAGTTTACGGCAGGAGGATCAGCCCCAGCATTTT. It translates to CASSLRQEDQPQHF.

This chain uses TRBV14 with TRBJ2-7; 12 positions agree with TRBD2. The CDR3 is 15 residues long. V lost 0 bases to trimming and J lost 7 bases; unmatched junction nucleotides: 4. CDR1 SGHDN and CDR2 FVKESK come from the germline V gene. The CDR3 bases are TGTGCCAGCAGCCAAGACACTAGCGGGAGGAGGGAGCAGTACTTC. This codes for CASSQDTSGRREQYF.

This sequence joins TRBV5-1 and TRBJ2-2, with 7 bases aligning to TRBD1. CDR1 is SGHRS, CDR2 YFSETQ, per germline. V shed 4 bases and J 4 bases; nucleotides not matched to a gene: 4. The CDR3 totals 14 residues. CDR3 DNA: TGCGCCAGCAGCCGACAGGGCGGCACCGGGGAGCTGTTTTTT. Its protein product is CASSRQGGTGELFF.

The chain links TRBV3-1 (or the pseudogene TRBV3-2) to TRBJ2-5; the D gene is possibly TRBD1 (5 bases). CDR3 length equals 9 residues. V was trimmed by 8 bases and J by 7 bases, leaving 5 bases between them. Germline CDR1 and CDR2: LGHDT and YNNKEL (reference sequence). The DNA for the CDR3 is TGTGCCAGCGGGGCGACCCAGTACTTC. Its protein is CASGATQYF.